The source of this TCR beta chain is a study of OX40 agonist ivuxolimab in advanced cancers. Study information: The patients received agonistic anti-OX40 (CD134) antibody ivuxolimab. Participants could have had prior anti-PD-1, anti-PD-L1 or anti-CTLA-4 therapy, and roughly 39% had some.

Worth noting for this clone: Its antigen is not identified.

Study-level findings and limits: The mean number of expanded clones was higher in CD8+ T cells than in CD4+.

TCRdb's copy holds only in-frame clones and misses some; the assay was immunoSEQ multiplex PCR. There are some 60,000 clones in the sample; 75% to 90% occur only once, and roughly 17% lies in the top ten. The germline gives CDR1 MNHNS, CDR2 SASEGT. There are 14 residues in the CDR3. The ends were cut back, 7 bases at V and 5 bases at J, with 15 bases in the middle. The rearrangement uses TRBV6-1 and TRBJ2-1, with a tentative D call TRBD2 (6 bases). The clonotype comes from an adult with an advanced solid tumor such as melanoma, head and neck, liver or kidney cancer. The source material was CD4+ or CD8+ T cells sorted from blood, sampled in a trial of the OX40 agonist ivuxolimab. The CDR3 sequence: CASNKPGLNNEQFF. Written as DNA, the CDR3 is TGTGCCAGCAACAAACCGGGACTCAACAATGAGCAGTTCTTC.